Reported below is one T cell receptor (beta chain). The source of the sample is a study of control samples from healthy donors and cancer patients. The repertoire was sequenced with immunoSEQ multiplex PCR; TCRdb's copy has only in-frame clones and lacks some. The sample includes about 84,000 clones, roughly 84% of them seen just once. This CDR3 is 15 amino acids long. Deletions cut 1 base from V and 1 base from J, with 8 bases between. Germline V gene lookup returns CDR1 SNHLY and CDR2 FYNNEI. This sequence was found in a man aged 60-69 years with head and neck cancer. The chain carries TRBV2 and TRBJ1-5; TRBD1 might be the D (5 bases). The material sequenced was PBMCs. The DNA of the CDR3 is TGTGCCAGCAGTGAAGAACAGGTCAGCAATCAGCCCCAGCATTTT. Its translation is CASSEEQVSNQPQHF.